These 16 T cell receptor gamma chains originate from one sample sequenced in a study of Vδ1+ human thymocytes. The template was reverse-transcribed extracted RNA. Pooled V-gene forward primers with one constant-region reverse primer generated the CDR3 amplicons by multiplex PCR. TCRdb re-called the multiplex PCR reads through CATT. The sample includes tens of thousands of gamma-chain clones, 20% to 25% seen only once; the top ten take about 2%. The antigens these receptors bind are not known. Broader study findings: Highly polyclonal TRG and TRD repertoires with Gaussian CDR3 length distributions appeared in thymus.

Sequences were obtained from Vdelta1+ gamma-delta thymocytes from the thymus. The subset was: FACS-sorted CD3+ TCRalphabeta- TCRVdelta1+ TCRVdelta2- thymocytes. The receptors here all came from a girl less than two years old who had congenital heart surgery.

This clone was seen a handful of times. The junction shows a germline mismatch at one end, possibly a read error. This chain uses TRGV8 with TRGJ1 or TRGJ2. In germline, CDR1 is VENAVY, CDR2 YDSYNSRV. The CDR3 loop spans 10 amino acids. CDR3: CTTTYYKKLF. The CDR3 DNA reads TGTACCACCACTTATTATAAGAAACTCTTT.

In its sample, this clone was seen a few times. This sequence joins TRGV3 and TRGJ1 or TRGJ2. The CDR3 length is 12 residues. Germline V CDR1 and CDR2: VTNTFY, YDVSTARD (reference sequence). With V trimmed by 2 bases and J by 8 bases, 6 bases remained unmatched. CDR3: CATWDNPHKKLF. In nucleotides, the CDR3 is TGTGCCACCTGGGACAACCCACATAAGAAACTCTTT.

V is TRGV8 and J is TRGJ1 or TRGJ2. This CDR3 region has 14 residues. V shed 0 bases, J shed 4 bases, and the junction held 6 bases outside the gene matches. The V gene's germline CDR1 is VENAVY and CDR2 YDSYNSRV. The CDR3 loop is CATWDRQFYYKKLF. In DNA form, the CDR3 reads TGTGCCACCTGGGATAGGCAGTTCTATTATAAGAAACTCTTT.

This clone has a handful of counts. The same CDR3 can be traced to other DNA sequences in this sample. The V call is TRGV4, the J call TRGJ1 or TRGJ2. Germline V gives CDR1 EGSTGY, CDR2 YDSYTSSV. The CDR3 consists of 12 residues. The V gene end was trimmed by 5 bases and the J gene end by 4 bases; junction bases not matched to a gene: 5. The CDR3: CATWGTYYKKLF. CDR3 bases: TGTGCCACCTGGGGGACATATTATAAGAAACTCTTT.

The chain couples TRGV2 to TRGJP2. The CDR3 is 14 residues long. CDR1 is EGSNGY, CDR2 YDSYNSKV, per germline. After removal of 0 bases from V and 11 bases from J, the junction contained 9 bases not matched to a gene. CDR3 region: CATWDGQKEWIKTF. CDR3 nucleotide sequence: TGTGCCACCTGGGACGGGCAAAAGGAGTGGATCAAGACGTTT.

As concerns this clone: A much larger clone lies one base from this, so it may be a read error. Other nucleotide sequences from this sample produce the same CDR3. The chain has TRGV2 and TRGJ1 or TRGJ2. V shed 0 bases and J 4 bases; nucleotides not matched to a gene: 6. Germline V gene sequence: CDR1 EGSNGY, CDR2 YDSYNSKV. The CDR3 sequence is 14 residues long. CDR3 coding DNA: TGTGCCACCTGGGACGGGCTGGGCTATTATAAGAAACTCTTT. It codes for CATWDGLGYYKKLF.

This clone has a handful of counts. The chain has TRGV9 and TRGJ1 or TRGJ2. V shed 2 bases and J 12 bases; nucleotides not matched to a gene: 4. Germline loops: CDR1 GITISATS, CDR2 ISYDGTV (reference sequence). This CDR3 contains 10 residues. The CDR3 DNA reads TGTGCCTTGTGGGAGGACGGGAAACTCTTT. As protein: CALWEDGKLF.

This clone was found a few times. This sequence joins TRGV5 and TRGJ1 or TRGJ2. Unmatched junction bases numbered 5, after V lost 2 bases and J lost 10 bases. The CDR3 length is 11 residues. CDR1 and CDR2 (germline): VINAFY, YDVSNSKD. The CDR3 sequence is CATWDTAKKLF. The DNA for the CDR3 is TGTGCCACCTGGGACACCGCCAAGAAACTCTTT.

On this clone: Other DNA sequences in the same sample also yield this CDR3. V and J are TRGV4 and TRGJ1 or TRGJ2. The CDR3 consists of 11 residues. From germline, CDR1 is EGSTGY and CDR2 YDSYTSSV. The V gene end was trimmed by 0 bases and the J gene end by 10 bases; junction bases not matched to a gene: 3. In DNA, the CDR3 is TGTGCCACCTGGGATGGGCAAAAGAAACTCTTT. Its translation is CATWDGQKKLF.

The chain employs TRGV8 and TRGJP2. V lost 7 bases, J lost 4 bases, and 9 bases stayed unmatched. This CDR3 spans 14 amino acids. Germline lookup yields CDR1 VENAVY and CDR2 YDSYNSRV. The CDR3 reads CATCFAYSDWIKTF. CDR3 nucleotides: TGTGCCACCTGTTTCGCTTATAGTGATTGGATCAAGACGTTT.

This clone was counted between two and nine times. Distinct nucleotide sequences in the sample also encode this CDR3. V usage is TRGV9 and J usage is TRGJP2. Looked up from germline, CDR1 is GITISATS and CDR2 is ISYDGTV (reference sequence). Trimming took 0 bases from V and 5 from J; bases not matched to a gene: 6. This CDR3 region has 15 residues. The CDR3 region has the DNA TGTGCCTTGTGGGAGGTGCTTGGGAGTGATTGGATCAAGACGTTT. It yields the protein CALWEVLGSDWIKTF.

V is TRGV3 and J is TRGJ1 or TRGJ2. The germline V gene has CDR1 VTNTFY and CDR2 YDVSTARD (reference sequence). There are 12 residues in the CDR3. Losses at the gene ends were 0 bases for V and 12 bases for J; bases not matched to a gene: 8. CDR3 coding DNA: TGTGCCACCTGGGACAGGCCCCAGGGGAAACTCTTT. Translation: CATWDRPQGKLF.

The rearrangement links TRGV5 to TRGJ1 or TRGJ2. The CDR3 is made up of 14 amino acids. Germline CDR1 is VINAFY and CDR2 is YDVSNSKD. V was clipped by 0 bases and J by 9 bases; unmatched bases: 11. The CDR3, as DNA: TGTGCCACCTGGGACAGGCGAAGGTCGGGTAAGAAACTCTTT. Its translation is CATWDRRRSGKKLF.

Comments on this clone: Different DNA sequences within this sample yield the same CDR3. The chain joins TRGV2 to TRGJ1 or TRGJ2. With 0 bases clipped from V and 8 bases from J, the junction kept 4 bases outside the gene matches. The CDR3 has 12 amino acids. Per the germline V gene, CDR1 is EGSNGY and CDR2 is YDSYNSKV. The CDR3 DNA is TGTGCCACCTGGGACGGGCCAGATAAGAAACTCTTT. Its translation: CATWDGPDKKLF.

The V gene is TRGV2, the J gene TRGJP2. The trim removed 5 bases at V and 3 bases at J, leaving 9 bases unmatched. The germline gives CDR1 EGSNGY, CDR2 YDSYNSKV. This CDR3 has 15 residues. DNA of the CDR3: TGTGCCACCTGGGTTTACTCGGGTAGTGATTGGATCAAGACGTTT. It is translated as CATWVYSGSDWIKTF.

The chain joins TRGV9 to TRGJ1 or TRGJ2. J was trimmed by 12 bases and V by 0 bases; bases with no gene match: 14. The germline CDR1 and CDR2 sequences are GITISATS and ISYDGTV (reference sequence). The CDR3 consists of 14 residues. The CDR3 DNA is TGTGCCTTGTGGGAGGTGCAACCGATCCTTAGGAAACTCTTT. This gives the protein CALWEVQPILRKLF.